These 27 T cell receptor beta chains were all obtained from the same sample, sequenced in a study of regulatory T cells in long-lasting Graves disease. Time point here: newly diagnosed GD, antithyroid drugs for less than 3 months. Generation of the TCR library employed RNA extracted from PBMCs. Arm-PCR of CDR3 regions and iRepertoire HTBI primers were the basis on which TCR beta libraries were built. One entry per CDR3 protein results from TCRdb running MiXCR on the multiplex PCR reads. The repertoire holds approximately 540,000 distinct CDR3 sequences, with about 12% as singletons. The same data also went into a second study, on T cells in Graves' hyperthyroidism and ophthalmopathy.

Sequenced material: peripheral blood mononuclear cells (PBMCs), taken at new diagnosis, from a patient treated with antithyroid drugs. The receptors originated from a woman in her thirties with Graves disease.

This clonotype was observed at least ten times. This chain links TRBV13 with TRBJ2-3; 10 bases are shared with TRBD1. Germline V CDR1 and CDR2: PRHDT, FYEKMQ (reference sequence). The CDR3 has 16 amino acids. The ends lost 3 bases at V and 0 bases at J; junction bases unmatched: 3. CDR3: CASSFPGQGSTDTQYF. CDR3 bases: TGTGCCAGCAGCTTTCCGGGACAGGGGAGCACAGATACGCAGTATTTT.

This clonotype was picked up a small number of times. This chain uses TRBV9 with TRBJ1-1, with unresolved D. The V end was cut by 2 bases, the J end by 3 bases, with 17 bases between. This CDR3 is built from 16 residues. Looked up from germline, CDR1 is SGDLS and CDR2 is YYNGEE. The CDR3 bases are TGTGCCAGCAGCGTCGATCTGTTCGCCGGGGACACTGAAGCTTTCTTT. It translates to CASSVDLFAGDTEAFF.

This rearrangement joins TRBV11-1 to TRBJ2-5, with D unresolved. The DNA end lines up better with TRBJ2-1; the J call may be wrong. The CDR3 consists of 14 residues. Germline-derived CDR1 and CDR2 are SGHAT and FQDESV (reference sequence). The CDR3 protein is CASSQGWTNNEQFF. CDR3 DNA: TGTGCCAGCAGCCAAGGCTGGACGAACAATGAGCAGTTCTTC.

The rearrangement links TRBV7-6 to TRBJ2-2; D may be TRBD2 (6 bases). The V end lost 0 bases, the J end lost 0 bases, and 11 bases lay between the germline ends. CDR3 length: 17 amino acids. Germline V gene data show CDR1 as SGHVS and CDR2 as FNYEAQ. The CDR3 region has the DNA TGTGCCAGCAGCTTAGCGGGAGCGGGTCCGAACACCGGGGAGCTGTTTTTT. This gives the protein CASSLAGAGPNTGELFF.

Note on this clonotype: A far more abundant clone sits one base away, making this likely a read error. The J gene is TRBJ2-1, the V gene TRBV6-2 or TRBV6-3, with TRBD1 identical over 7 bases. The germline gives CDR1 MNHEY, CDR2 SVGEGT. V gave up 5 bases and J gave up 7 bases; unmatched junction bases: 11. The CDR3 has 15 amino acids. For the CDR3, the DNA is TGTGCCAGCAGTGAGTCAGGGGGAGTCGGTAATGAGCAGTTCTTC. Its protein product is CASSESGGVGNEQFF.

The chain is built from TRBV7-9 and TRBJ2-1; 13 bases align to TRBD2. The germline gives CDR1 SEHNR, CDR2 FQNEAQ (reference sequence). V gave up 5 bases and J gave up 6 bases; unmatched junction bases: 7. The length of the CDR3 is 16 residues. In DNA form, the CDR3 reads TGTGCCAGCAGCCCTCTCCGGACTAGCGGGAGCAATGAGCAGTTCTTC. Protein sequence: CASSPLRTSGSNEQFF. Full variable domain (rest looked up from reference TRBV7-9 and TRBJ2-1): DTGVSQNPRHKITKRGQNVTFRCDPISEHNRLYWYRQTLGQGPEFLTYFQNEAQLEKSRLLSDRFSAERPKGSFSTLEIQRTEQGDSAMYLCASSPLRTSGSNEQFFGPGTRLTVL.

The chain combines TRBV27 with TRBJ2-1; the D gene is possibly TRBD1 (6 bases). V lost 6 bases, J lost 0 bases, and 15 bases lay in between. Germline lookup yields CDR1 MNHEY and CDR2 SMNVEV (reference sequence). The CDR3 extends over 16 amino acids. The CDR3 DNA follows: TGTGCCAGCAGACCCAGGGGTCTCCGCTCCTACAATGAGCAGTTCTTC. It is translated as CASRPRGLRSYNEQFF.

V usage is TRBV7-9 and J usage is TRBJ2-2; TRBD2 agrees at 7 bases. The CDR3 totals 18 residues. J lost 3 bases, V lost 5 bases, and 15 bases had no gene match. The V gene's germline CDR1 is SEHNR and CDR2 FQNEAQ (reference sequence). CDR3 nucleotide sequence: TGTGCCAGCAGCCTCCCAGGCGGAGCGGGACCTTACACCGGGGAGCTGTTTTTT. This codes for CASSLPGGAGPYTGELFF.

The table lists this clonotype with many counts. The DNA of the CDR3 is TGCAGTGCTAGAGATCCGACGGCTGGCCAAGAGACCCAGTACTTC. It translates to CSARDPTAGQETQYF. The chain carries TRBV20-1 and TRBJ2-5; no firm D call. CDR3 length: 15 residues. CDR1 and CDR2 from the germline V gene are DFQATT and SNEGSKA (reference sequence). The V end was cut by 0 bases, the J end by 1 base, with 12 bases between.

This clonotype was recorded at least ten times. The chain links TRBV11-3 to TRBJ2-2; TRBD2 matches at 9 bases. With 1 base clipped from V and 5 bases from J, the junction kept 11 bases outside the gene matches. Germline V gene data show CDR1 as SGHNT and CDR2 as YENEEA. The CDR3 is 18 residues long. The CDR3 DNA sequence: TGTGCCAGCAGCTTAGTAGCGATGGCGGGAGGGCCAACCGGGGAGCTGTTTTTT. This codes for CASSLVAMAGGPTGELFF.

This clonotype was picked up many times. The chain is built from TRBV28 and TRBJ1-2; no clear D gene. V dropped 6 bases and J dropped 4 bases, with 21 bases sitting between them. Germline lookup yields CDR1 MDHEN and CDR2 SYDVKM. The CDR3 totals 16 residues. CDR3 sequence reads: CASSEYGGPNLYGYTF. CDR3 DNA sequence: TGTGCCAGCAGCGAATACGGAGGCCCTAATCTCTATGGCTACACCTTC.

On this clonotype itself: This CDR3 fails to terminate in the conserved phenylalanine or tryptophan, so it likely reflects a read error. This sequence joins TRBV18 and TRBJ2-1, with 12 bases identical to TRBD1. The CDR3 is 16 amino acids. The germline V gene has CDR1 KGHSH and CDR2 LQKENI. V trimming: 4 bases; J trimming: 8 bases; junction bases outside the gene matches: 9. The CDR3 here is CASSRTGTGGAYEQFS. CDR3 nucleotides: TGTGCCAGCTCACGTACCGGGACAGGGGGCGCGTATGAGCAGTTCTCC.

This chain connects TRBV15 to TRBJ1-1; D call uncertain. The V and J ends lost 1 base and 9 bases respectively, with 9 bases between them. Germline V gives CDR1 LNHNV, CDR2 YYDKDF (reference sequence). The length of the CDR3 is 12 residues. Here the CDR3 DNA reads TGTGCCACCAGCAGAGTAGCGGGAAAAGCTTTCTTT. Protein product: CATSRVAGKAFF.

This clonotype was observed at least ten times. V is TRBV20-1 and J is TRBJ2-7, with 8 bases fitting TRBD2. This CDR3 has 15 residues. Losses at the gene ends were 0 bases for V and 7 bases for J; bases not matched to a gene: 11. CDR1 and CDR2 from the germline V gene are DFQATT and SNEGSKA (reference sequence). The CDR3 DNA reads TGCAGTGCTAGAGACACCGTAGCGGGGCCGCAAGAGCAGTACTTC. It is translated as CSARDTVAGPQEQYF.

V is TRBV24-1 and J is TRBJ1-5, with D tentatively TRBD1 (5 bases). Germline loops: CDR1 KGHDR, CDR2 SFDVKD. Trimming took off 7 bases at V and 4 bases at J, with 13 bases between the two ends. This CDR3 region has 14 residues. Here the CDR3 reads CATSRDGVNQPQHF. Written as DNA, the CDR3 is TGTGCCACCAGCCGGGACGGTGTTAATCAGCCCCAGCATTTT.

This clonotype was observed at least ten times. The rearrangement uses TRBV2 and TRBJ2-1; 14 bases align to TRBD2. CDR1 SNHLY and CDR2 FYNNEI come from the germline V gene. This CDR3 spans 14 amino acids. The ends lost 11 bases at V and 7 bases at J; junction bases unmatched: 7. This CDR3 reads CACGLAGGENEQFF. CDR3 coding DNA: TGTGCCTGCGGACTAGCGGGAGGAGAAAATGAGCAGTTCTTC.

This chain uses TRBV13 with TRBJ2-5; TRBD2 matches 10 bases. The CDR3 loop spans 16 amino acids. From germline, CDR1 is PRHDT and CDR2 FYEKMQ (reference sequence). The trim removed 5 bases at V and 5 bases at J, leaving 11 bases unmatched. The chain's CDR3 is CASSQGASGRVETQYF. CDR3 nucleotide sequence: TGTGCCAGCAGCCAGGGGGCTAGCGGGAGAGTGGAGACCCAGTACTTC.

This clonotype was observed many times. CDR3 sequence (DNA): TGTGCCAGCATTAGGTCAGCAACCCCGTACGAGCAGTACTTC. This translates into CASIRSATPYEQYF. The chain uses TRBV28 and TRBJ2-7; D gene uncertain. Looked up from germline, CDR1 is MDHEN and CDR2 is SYDVKM. The CDR3 loop spans 14 amino acids. Between the trimmed V and J ends, which lost 7 bases and 4 bases, there was a span of 17 bases. Full variable domain (remainder filled in from reference TRBV28 and TRBJ2-7): DVKVTQSSRYLVKRTGEKVFLECVQDMDHENMFWYRQDPGLGLRLIYFSYDVKMKEKGDIPEGYSVSREKKERFSLILESASTNQTSMYLCASIRSATPYEQYFGPGTRLTVT.

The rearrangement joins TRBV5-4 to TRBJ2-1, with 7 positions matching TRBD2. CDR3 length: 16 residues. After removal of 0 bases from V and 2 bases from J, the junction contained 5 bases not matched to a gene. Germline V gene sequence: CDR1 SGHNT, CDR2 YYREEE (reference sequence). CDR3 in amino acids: CASSLGGGSAYNEQFF. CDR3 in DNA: TGTGCCAGCAGCTTGGGGGGCGGGAGCGCCTACAATGAGCAGTTCTTC.

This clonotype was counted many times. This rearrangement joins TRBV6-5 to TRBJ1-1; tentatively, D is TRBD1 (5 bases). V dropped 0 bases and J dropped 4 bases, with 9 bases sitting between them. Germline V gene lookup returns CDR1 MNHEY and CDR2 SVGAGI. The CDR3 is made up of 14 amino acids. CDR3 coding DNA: TGTGCCAGCAGTTACTCAGGAGGGACCACTGAAGCTTTCTTT. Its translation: CASSYSGGTTEAFF.

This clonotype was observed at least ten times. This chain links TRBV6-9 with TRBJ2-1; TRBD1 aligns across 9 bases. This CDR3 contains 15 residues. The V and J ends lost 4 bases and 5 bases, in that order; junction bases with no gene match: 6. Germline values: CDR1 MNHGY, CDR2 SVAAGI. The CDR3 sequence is CASSWGTGWNNEQFF. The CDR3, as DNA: TGTGCCAGCAGTTGGGGGACAGGGTGGAACAATGAGCAGTTCTTC.

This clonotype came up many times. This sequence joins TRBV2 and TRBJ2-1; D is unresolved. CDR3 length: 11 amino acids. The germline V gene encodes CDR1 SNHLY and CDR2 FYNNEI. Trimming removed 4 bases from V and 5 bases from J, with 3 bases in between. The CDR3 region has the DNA TGTGCCAGCAGTGTGGACAATGAGCAGTTCTTC. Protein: CASSVDNEQFF.

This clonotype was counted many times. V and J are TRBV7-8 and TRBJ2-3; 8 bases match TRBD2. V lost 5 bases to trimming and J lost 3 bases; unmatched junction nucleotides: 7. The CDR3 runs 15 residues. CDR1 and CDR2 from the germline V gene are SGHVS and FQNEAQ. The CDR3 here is CASSLSGVKTDTQYF. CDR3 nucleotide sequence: TGTGCCAGCAGCCTTAGCGGGGTAAAGACAGATACGCAGTATTTT.

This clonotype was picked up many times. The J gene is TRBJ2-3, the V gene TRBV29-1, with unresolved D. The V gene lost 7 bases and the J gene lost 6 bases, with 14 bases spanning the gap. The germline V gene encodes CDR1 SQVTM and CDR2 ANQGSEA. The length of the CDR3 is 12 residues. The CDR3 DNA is TGCAGCGCCCGACCGGCTCGGGATACGCAGTATTTT. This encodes CSARPARDTQYF.

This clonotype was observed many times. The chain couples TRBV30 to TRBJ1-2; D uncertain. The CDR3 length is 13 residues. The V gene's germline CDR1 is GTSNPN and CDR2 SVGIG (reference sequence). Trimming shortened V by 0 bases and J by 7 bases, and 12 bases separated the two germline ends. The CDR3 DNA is TGTGCCTGGAGTGTACTTTGGGCGATTGGCTACACCTTC. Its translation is CAWSVLWAIGYTF.

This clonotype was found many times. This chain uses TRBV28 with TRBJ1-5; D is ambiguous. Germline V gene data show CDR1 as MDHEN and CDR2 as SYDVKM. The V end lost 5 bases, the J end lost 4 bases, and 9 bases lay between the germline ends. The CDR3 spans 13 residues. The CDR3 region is CASSPPQNQPQHF. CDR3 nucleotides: TGTGCCAGCAGTCCCCCCCAGAATCAGCCCCAGCATTTT.

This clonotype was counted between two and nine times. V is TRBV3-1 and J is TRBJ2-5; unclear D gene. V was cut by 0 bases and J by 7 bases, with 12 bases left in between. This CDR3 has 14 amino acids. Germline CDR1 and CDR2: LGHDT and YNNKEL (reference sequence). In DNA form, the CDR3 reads TGTGCCAGCAGCCAAGATTGGCTAGGCGGGACCCAGTACTTC. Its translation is CASSQDWLGGTQYF.